This passage covers 10 T cell receptor beta chains from one sample sequenced in a study of cytomegalovirus exposure and HLA in healthy donors. 13 Jbeta primers and 60 Vbeta primers were used for the PCR. The protocol was immunoSEQ multiplex PCR, while the TCRdb copy is restricted to in-frame clones and leaves out a portion. The sample yields approximately 150,000 clones, almost 85% seen once. Sequencing input: PBMCs. These receptors were obtained from a woman in her sixties or seventies in good health and CMV-seropositive.

The J gene is TRBJ1-1, the V gene TRBV30; D ambiguous. V lost 4 bases, J lost 4 bases, and 13 bases lay in between. CDR1 is GTSNPN and CDR2 is SVGIG in the germline V gene (reference sequence). The CDR3 is made up of 13 amino acids. Here the CDR3 DNA reads TGTGCCTGGAAGGTCCCGGGAGGCACTGAAGCTTTCTTT. This codes for CAWKVPGGTEAFF.

The genes are TRBV7-8 and TRBJ2-7, with 9 bases aligning to TRBD2. Germline CDR1 SGHVS, CDR2 FQNEAQ. This CDR3 spans 14 amino acids. V lost 4 bases to trimming and J lost 7 bases; unmatched junction nucleotides: 8. The CDR3 loop reads CASSWQTAGGEQYF. CDR3 DNA sequence: TGTGCCAGCAGCTGGCAAACGGCGGGAGGGGAGCAGTACTTC.

This clone was seen a handful of times. This chain joins TRBV7-9 and TRBJ2-1, with 7 positions matching TRBD2. CDR1 SEHNR and CDR2 FQNEAQ come from the germline V gene (reference sequence). V lost 5 bases and J lost 7; bases outside the gene matches: 17. The CDR3 runs 17 residues. CDR3 region: CASSPPGGTGPSNEQFF. As DNA, the CDR3 is TGTGCCAGCAGCCCCCCCGGGGGGACTGGGCCCTCGAATGAGCAGTTCTTC.

This chain uses TRBV10-3 with TRBJ2-7, with 13 bases matching TRBD2. The CDR3 spans 18 residues. Germline trimming cut 3 bases from V and 7 bases from J; bases unmatched to any gene: 15. The germline gives CDR1 ENHRY, CDR2 SYGVKD. The DNA for the CDR3 is TGTGCCATCAGTGATAGGACTAGCGGGAGCTCCAAAGGTTGGGAGCAGTACTTC. Encoded protein: CAISDRTSGSSKGWEQYF.

The chain has TRBV27 and TRBJ2-7; TRBD1 is a possible D gene (5 bases). CDR3 size: 12 residues. The V end was cut by 5 bases, the J end by 5 bases, with 10 bases between. Germline values: CDR1 MNHEY, CDR2 SMNVEV (reference sequence). The CDR3 protein is CASSAGFDEQYF. Here the CDR3 DNA reads TGTGCCAGCAGTGCAGGGTTCGACGAGCAGTACTTC.

The rearrangement joins TRBV15 to TRBJ1-5; possible D gene TRBD1, 5 bases. Between the trimmed V and J ends, which lost 2 bases and 6 bases, there was a span of 11 bases. This CDR3 has 14 amino acids. From germline, CDR1 is LNHNV and CDR2 YYDKDF (reference sequence). The CDR3 coding sequence is TGTGCCACCAGCAGACAGGGTTCGGGTCAGCCCCAGCATTTT. It translates to CATSRQGSGQPQHF. The complete variable domain, with remaining parts taken from reference TRBV15 and TRBJ1-5, reads DAMVIQNPRYQVTQFGKPVTLSCSQTLNHNVMYWYQQKSSQAPKLLFHYYDKDFNNEADTPDNFQSRRPNTSFCFLDIRSPGLGDTAMYLCATSRQGSGQPQHFGDGTRLSIL.

This chain uses TRBV15 with TRBJ1-1; D gene ambiguous. This CDR3 contains 13 residues. Germline values: CDR1 LNHNV, CDR2 YYDKDF (reference sequence). Trimming cost V 5 bases and J 2 bases, with 9 bases left between them. The DNA for the CDR3 is TGTGCCACCAGCGAGGGTCTAAACACTGAAGCTTTCTTT. It codes for CATSEGLNTEAFF.

The chain has TRBV4-3 and TRBJ2-1, with 7 nucleotides matching TRBD1. This CDR3 contains 18 residues. In germline, CDR1 is LGHNA, CDR2 YSLEER. V shed 3 bases and J 0 bases; nucleotides not matched to a gene: 11. This chain's CDR3 is CASSQGRQGLPSYNEQFF. For the CDR3, the DNA is TGCGCCAGCAGCCAGGGACGACAGGGATTACCCTCCTACAATGAGCAGTTCTTC.

The rearrangement joins TRBV28 to TRBJ1-4; weak D call: TRBD1 (5 bases). Germline V lookup: CDR1 MDHEN, CDR2 SYDVKM. V lost 6 bases, J lost 2 bases, and 13 bases lay in between. The CDR3 is made up of 15 amino acids. The DNA for the CDR3 is TGTGCCAGCAGGTCCCAGGGAGGGACTAATGAAAAACTGTTTTTT. It codes for CASRSQGGTNEKLFF.

The V call is TRBV14, the J call TRBJ2-3; D gene unclear. V lost 8 bases and J 0 bases, leaving 9 bases between the germline ends. The CDR3 totals 13 residues. Germline CDR1 SGHDN, CDR2 FVKESK. CDR3 bases: TGTGCCAGCCGACTTTCCAGCACAGATACGCAGTATTTT. It encodes CASRLSSTDTQYF.